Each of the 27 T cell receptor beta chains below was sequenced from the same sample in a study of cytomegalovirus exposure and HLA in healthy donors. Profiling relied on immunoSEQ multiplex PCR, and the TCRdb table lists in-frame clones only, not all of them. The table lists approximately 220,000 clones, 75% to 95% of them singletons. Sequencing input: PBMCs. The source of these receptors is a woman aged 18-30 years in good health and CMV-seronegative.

The CDR3 nucleotides read TGTGCCAGCAGCTTAGGACAGGGGACCGGTGAAGCTTTCTTT. This gives the protein CASSLGQGTGEAFF. The chain carries TRBV11-2 and TRBJ1-1; TRBD1 matches 8 bases. CDR1 and CDR2 (germline): SGHAT, FQNNGV. The V segment lost 1 base and the J segment 7 bases; nucleotides outside the gene matches: 5. The length of the CDR3 is 14 residues.

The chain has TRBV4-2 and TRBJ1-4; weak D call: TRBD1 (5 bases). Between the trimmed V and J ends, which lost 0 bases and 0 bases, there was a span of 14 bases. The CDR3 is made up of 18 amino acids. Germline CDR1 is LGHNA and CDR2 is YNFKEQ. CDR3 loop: CASSQDRGGYATNEKLFF. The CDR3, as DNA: TGTGCCAGCAGCCAAGACCGGGGGGGATATGCAACTAATGAAAAACTGTTTTTT.

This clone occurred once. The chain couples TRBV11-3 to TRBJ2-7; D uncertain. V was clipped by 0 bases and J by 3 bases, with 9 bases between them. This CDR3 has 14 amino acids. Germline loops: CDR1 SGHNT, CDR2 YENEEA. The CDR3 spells CASSLDRLNYEQYF. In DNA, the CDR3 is TGTGCCAGCAGCTTAGATAGACTCAACTACGAGCAGTACTTC.

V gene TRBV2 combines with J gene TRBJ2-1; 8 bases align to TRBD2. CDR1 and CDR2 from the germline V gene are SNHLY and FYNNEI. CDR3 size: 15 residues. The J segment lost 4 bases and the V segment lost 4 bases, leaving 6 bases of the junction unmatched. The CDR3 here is CASSATSGVYNEQFF. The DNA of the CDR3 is TGTGCCAGCAGTGCAACTAGCGGAGTGTACAATGAGCAGTTCTTC.

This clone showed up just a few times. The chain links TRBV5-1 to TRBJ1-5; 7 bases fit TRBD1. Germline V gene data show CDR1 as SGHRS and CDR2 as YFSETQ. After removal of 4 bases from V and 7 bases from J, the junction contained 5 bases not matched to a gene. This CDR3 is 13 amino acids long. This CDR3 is CASSLQGKQPQHF. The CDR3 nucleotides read TGCGCCAGCAGCCTACAGGGGAAACAGCCCCAGCATTTT. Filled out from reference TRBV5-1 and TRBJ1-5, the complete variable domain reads KAGVTQTPRYLIKTRGQQVTLSCSPISGHRSVSWYQQTPGQGLQFLFEYFSETQRNKGNFPGRFSGRQFSNSRSEMNVSTLELGDSALYLCASSLQGKQPQHFGDGTRLSIL.

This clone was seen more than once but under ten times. CDR3 coding DNA: TGTGCCAGCAGCAGACGGACAGGGGGCGGTGATGGCTACACCTTC. Its protein is CASSRRTGGGDGYTF. The chain uses TRBV9 and TRBJ1-2; TRBD1 agrees at 11 bases. This CDR3 is built from 15 residues. V lost 4 bases to trimming and J lost 6 bases; unmatched junction nucleotides: 8. Germline V CDR1 and CDR2: SGDLS, YYNGEE.

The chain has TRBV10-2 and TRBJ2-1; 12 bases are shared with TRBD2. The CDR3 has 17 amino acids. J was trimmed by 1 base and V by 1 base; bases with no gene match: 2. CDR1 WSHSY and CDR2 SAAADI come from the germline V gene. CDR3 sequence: CASSEYGLAGSYNEQFF. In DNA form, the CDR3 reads TGCGCCAGCAGTGAGTACGGACTAGCGGGATCCTACAATGAGCAGTTCTTC.

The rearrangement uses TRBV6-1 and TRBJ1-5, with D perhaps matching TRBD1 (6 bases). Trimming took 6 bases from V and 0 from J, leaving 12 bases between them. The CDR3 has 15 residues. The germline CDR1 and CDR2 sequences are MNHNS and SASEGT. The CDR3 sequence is CASRTGRNSNQPQHF. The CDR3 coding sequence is TGTGCCAGCAGGACAGGCAGAAATAGCAATCAGCCCCAGCATTTT.

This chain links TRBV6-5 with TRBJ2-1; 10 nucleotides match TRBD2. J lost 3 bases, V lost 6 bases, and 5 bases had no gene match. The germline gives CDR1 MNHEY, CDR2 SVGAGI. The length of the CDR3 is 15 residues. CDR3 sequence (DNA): TGTGCCAGCAGCTCTAGCGGGAGAGGCTACAATGAGCAGTTCTTC. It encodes CASSSSGRGYNEQFF.

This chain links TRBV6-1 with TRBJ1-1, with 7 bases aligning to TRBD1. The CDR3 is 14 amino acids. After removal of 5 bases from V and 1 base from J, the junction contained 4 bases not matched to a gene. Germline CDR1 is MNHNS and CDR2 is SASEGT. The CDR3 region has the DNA TGTGCCAGCAGTTCCGGGACAGCGAACACTGAAGCTTTCTTT. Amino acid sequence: CASSSGTANTEAFF.

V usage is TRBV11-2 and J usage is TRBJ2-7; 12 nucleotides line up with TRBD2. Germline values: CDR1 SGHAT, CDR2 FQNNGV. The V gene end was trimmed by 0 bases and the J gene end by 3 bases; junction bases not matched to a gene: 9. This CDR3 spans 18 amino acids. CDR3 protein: CASSLDWLAGGPDYEQYF. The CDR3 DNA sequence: TGTGCCAGCAGCTTAGATTGGCTAGCGGGAGGGCCAGACTACGAGCAGTACTTC. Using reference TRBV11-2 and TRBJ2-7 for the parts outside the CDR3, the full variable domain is EAGVAQSPRYKIIEKRQSVAFWCNPISGHATLYWYQQILGQGPKLLIQFQNNGVVDDSQLPKDRFSAERLKGVDSTLKIQPAKLEDSAVYLCASSLDWLAGGPDYEQYFGPGTRLTVT.

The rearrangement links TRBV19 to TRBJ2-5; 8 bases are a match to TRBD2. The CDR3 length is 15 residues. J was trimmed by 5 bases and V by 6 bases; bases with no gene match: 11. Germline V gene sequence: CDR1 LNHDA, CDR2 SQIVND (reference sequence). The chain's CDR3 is CASSTWGSGGETQYF. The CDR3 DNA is TGTGCCAGTAGCACCTGGGGGTCGGGGGGGGAGACCCAGTACTTC.

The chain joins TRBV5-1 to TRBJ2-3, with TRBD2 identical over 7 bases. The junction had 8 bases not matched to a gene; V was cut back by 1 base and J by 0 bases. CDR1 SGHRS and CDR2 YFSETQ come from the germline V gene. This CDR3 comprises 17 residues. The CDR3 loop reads CASSLPSGKPSTDTQYF. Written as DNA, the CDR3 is TGCGCCAGCAGCTTGCCTAGCGGAAAGCCTAGCACAGATACGCAGTATTTT.

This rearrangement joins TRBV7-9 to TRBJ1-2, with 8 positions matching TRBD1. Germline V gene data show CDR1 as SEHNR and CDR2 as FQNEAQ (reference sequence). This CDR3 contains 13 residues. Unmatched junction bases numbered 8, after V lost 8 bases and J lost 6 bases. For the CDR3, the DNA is TGTGCCAGCGATCAGGGGGCGCATAATGGCTACACCTTC. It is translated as CASDQGAHNGYTF.

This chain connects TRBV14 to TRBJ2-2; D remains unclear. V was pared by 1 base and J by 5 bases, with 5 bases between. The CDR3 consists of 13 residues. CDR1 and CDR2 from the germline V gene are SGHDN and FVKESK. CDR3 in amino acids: CASSQGLTGELFF. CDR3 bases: TGTGCCAGCAGCCAAGGACTGACCGGGGAGCTGTTTTTT.

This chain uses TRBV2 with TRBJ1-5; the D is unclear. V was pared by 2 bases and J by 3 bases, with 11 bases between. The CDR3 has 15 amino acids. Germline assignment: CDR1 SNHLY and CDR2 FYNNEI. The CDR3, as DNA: TGTGCCAGCAGTGAATTCGCCGGGTTCAATCAGCCCCAGCATTTT. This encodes CASSEFAGFNQPQHF.

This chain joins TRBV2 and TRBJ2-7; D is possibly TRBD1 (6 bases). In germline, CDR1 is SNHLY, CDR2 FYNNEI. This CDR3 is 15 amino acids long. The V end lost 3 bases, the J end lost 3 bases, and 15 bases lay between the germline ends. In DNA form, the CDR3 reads TGTGCCAGCAGTGAGCAGGGGTCCAGGGGCTACGAGCAGTACTTC. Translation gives CASSEQGSRGYEQYF.

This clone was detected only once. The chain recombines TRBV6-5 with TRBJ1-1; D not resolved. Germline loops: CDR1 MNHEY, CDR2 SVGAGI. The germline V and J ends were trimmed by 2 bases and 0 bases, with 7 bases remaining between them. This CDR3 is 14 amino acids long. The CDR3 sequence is CASSYGQMNTEAFF. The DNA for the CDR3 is TGTGCCAGCAGTTACGGTCAGATGAACACTGAAGCTTTCTTT.

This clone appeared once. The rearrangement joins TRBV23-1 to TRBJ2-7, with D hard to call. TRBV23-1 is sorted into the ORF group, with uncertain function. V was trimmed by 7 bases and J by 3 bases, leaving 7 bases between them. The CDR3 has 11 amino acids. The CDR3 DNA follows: TGCGCCAGCATTCACCGCTACGAGCAGTACTTC. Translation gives CASIHRYEQYF.

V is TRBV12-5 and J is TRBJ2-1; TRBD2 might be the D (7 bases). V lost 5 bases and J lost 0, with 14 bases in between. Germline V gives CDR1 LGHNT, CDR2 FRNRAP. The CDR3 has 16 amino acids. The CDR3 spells CASGDRGASSYNEQFF. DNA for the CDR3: TGTGCTAGTGGTGACCGGGGGGCGAGCTCCTACAATGAGCAGTTCTTC.

CDR3 sequence (DNA): TGTGCCAGTAGTCCCAGGTTCGGGGGACGGAAGAACAATGAGCAGTTCTTC. Amino acids: CASSPRFGGRKNNEQFF. The chain combines TRBV19 with TRBJ2-1, with a tentative D call TRBD2 (6 bases). V was trimmed by 5 bases and J by 5 bases, leaving 22 bases between them. Germline CDR1 LNHDA, CDR2 SQIVND (reference sequence). The CDR3 loop spans 17 amino acids.

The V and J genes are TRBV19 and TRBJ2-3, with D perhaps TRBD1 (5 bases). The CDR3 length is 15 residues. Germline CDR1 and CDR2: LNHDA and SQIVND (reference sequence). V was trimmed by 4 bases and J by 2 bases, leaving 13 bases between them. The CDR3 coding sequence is TGTGCCAGTAGTACCCCCCTGGACAACACAGATACGCAGTATTTT. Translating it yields CASSTPLDNTDTQYF.

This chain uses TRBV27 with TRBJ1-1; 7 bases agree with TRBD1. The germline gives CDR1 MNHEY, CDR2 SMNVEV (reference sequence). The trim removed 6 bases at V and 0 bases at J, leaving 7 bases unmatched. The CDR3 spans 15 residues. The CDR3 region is CASSPKQGVNTEAFF. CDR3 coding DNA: TGTGCCAGCAGCCCCAAGCAGGGGGTGAACACTGAAGCTTTCTTT.

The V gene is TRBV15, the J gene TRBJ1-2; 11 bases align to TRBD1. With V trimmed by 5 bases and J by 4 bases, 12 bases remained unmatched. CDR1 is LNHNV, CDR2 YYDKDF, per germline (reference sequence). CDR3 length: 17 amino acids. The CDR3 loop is CATSAPRTGGVLYGYTF. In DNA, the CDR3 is TGTGCCACCAGCGCCCCACGGACAGGGGGCGTACTCTATGGCTACACCTTC.

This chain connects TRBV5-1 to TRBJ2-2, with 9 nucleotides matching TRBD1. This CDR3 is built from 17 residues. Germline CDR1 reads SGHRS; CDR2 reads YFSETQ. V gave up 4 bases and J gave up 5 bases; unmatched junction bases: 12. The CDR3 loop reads CASSRNLQGAGTGELFF. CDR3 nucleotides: TGCGCCAGCAGCCGTAATCTACAGGGGGCAGGGACCGGGGAGCTGTTTTTT.

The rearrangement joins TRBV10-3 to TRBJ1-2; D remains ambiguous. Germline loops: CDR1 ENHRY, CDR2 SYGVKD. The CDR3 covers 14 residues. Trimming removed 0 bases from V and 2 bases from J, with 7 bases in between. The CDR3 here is CAISESRQNYGYTF. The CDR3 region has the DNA TGTGCCATCAGTGAGTCTCGCCAGAACTATGGCTACACCTTC.

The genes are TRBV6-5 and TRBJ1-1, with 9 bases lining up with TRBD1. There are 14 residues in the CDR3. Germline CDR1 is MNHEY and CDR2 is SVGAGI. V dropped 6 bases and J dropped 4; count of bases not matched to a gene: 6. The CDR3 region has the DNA TGTGCCAGCAGCAAACAGGGGGCAGGCACTGAAGCTTTCTTT. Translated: CASSKQGAGTEAFF.